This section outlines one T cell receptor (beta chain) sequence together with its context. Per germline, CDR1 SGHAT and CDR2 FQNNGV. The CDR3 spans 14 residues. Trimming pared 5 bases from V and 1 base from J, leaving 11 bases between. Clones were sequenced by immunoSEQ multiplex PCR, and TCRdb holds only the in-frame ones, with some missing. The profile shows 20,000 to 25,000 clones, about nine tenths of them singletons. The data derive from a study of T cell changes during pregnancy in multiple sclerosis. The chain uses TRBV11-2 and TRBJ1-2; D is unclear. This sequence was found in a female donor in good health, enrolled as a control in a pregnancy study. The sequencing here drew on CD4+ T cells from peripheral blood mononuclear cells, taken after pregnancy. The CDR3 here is CASSPSGLNYGYTF. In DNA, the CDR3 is TGTGCCAGCAGCCCCAGTGGGCTTAACTATGGCTACACCTTC.